This T cell receptor beta chain is from a study of shared clonotypes between healthy human individuals. The study, taken as a whole, reports: Among non-shared clonotypes, generation probabilities were lower than among those shared by all four donors. Donors were few, which limited the genetic and exposure-history diversity represented. Tissues were not sampled, only blood, and their repertoires likely differ.

Negatively enriched CD4+ T cells were divided by CD45RA into naive and memory. This table comes from immunoSEQ multiplex PCR, and its TCRdb copy is limited to in-frame clones, with some not included. This sample has about 2 million clones, with 85% to 95% found just once. Points on this clone: The antigen is undetermined. Within the sample, other DNA sequences also encode this same CDR3.

Sequencing was carried out using naive CD4+ T cells sorted from blood. Stated subset: CD45RA+ positively selected. This sequence originates from a man between 18 and 29 years old in good health.

The CDR3 DNA reads TGTGCCAGCTCCCCTCGGGAGGAGACCCAGTACTTC. Translated, it gives CASSPREETQYF. The chain is built from TRBV18 and TRBJ2-5; weak D call: TRBD2 (6 bases). V was clipped by 6 bases and J by 5 bases, with 10 bases between them. The CDR3 has 12 amino acids. Germline lookup yields CDR1 KGHSH and CDR2 LQKENI.